A single sample gave rise to the 17 T cell receptor beta chains below, sequenced in a study of blood T cell repertoires in COVID-19. Method: immunoSEQ multiplex PCR; TCRdb's copy keeps in-frame clones and lacks some. The sample has about 150,000 clones, 84% seen once. Sample: peripheral blood. These TCRs come from a man between 65 and 85 years old with acute or convalescent COVID-19.

The J gene is TRBJ2-5, the V gene TRBV5-8; D possibly corresponds to TRBD1 (5 bases). The CDR3 sequence is 11 residues long. Germline V lookup: CDR1 SGHTS, CDR2 YDEGEE. Trimming took off 1 base at V and 7 bases at J, with 5 bases between the two ends. CDR3 sequence reads: CASSLRGTQYF. CDR3 DNA sequence: TGTGCCAGCAGCTTGAGGGGGACCCAGTACTTC.

This chain connects TRBV9 to TRBJ2-2, with a possible D match to TRBD2 (5 bases). The CDR3 sequence is 17 residues long. V shed 0 bases and J shed 4 bases, with 16 bases lying between them. Germline CDR1 and CDR2: SGDLS and YYNGEE. The DNA for the CDR3 is TGTGCCAGCAGCGTAGGCCAGCGGCTCTCCCCCACCGGGGAGCTGTTTTTT. Its translation is CASSVGQRLSPTGELFF.

This chain joins TRBV19 and TRBJ2-3, with TRBD1 as a possible D gene (6 bases). The CDR3 is 15 residues long. CDR1 is LNHDA and CDR2 is SQIVND in the germline V gene (reference sequence). V dropped 1 base and J dropped 11 bases, with 19 bases sitting between them. The CDR3 nucleotides read TGTGCCAGTAGTATAGGAGGGACACCCGCCCGAAGGCAGTATTTT. Its protein product is CASSIGGTPARRQYF.

The V call is TRBV7-2, the J call TRBJ2-2, with 11 bases fitting TRBD2. Germline CDR1 reads SGHTA; CDR2 reads FQGNSA. The CDR3 extends over 16 amino acids. With V trimmed by 4 bases and J by 4 bases, 5 bases remained unmatched. The CDR3 protein is CASSSKGLAGTGELFF. CDR3 nucleotides: TGTGCCAGCAGCTCCAAAGGACTAGCGGGCACCGGGGAGCTGTTTTTT.

V usage is TRBV18 and J usage is TRBJ2-5, with 7 bases that match TRBD2. V was pared by 3 bases and J by 5 bases, with 12 bases of the junction left unmatched. This CDR3 is built from 16 residues. Germline V gene lookup returns CDR1 KGHSH and CDR2 LQKENI. The CDR3: CASSPPPHGGGETQYF. DNA of the CDR3: TGTGCCAGCTCACCTCCCCCTCACGGGGGAGGGGAGACCCAGTACTTC.

V is TRBV4-1 and J is TRBJ2-2; weak D call: TRBD1 (7 bases). CDR1 and CDR2 (germline): MGHRA, YSYEKL. This CDR3 is built from 17 residues. Trimming pared 1 base from V and 7 bases from J, leaving 19 bases between. DNA for the CDR3: TGCGCCAGCAGCCAAGCAATCGCGGGACAGTTGGTCGGGGAGCTGTTTTTT. It is translated as CASSQAIAGQLVGELFF.

This clone was observed a single time. This chain joins TRBV6-5 and TRBJ2-3; D unclear. The CDR3 runs to 15 residues. Trimming shortened V by 5 bases and J by 0 bases, and 12 bases separated the two germline ends. CDR1 and CDR2 (germline): MNHEY, SVGAGI. As DNA, the CDR3 is TGTGCCAGCAGTCTCGGCCCGGAGAGCACAGATACGCAGTATTTT. This translates into CASSLGPESTDTQYF.

The count of this clone is one. As DNA, the CDR3 is TGTGCCAGCTTGAAAGGGGACTACAATGAGCAGTTCTTC. Translating it yields CASLKGDYNEQFF. This sequence joins TRBV7-2 and TRBJ2-1; D possibly corresponds to TRBD1 (5 bases). Trimming cost V 8 bases and J 3 bases, with 11 bases left between them. The germline CDR1 and CDR2 sequences are SGHTA and FQGNSA. This CDR3 spans 13 amino acids. The variable domain in full, completed from reference TRBV7-2 and TRBJ2-1, reads GAGVSQSPSNKVTEKGKDVELRCDPISGHTALYWYRQSLGQGLEFLIYFQGNSAPDKSGLPSDRFSAERTGGSVSTLTIQRTQQEDSAVYLCASLKGDYNEQFFGPGTRLTVL.

V and J are TRBV6-6 and TRBJ1-5, with 9 positions matching TRBD1. The V gene's germline CDR1 is MNHNY and CDR2 SVGAGI (reference sequence). The V gene end was trimmed by 7 bases and the J gene end by 4 bases; junction bases not matched to a gene: 5. CDR3 length: 14 amino acids. The CDR3, as DNA: TGTGCCAGCACTAAGACAGGGGGTAATCAGCCCCAGCATTTT. Encoded protein: CASTKTGGNQPQHF.

The rearrangement links TRBV7-8 to TRBJ2-2; D remains unclear. This CDR3 is 14 amino acids long. CDR1 and CDR2 from the germline V gene are SGHVS and FQNEAQ. Trimming removed 7 bases from V and 7 bases from J, with 16 bases in between. The CDR3 bases are TGTGCCAGCACCCGCGTTAGCATGGGCGGGGAGCTGTTTTTT. Translation gives CASTRVSMGGELFF.

The genes are TRBV2 and TRBJ1-4; 9 bases line up with TRBD1. Looked up from germline, CDR1 is SNHLY and CDR2 is FYNNEI. Unmatched junction bases numbered 4, after V lost 7 bases and J lost 10 bases. The CDR3 has 12 residues. CDR3 protein: CASKGQGRKLFF. CDR3 nucleotide sequence: TGTGCCAGCAAGGGACAGGGACGAAAACTGTTTTTT.

This clone was counted ten times or more. The J gene is TRBJ1-5, the V gene TRBV7-6; D may be TRBD1 (5 bases). The CDR3 sequence is 15 residues long. V lost 5 bases and J 5 bases, leaving 16 bases between the germline ends. The germline gives CDR1 SGHVS, CDR2 FNYEAQ. The CDR3 DNA is TGTGCCAGCAGCGTCATGGGGGGGACCCATCAGCCCCAGCATTTT. Protein: CASSVMGGTHQPQHF.

This chain links TRBV19 with TRBJ1-1; D is unresolved. Germline CDR1 and CDR2: LNHDA and SQIVND (reference sequence). The V and J ends lost 9 bases and 6 bases respectively, with 17 bases between them. The CDR3 loop spans 13 amino acids. CDR3 DNA sequence: TGTGCCAGCTCGGACTTGTTCTCCCCTGAAGCTTTCTTT. It is translated as CASSDLFSPEAFF.

This chain uses TRBV18 with TRBJ1-6; tentatively, D is TRBD1 (6 bases). This CDR3 is 18 amino acids long. The V end lost 4 bases, the J end lost 0 bases, and 16 bases lay between the germline ends. CDR1 KGHSH and CDR2 LQKENI come from the germline V gene. CDR3 amino acids: CASSQSGQLSSYNSPLHF. CDR3 nucleotide sequence: TGTGCCAGCTCACAATCGGGACAACTGAGCTCCTATAATTCACCCCTCCACTTT.

The chain is built from TRBV11-2 and TRBJ2-1; D remains unclear. The V end was cut by 6 bases, the J end by 0 bases, with 12 bases between. Germline lookup yields CDR1 SGHAT and CDR2 FQNNGV. This CDR3 has 15 residues. CDR3 bases: TGTGCCAGCAGGCCCGTGGTGAGCTCCTACAATGAGCAGTTCTTC. Its translation: CASRPVVSSYNEQFF.

The chain couples TRBV2 to TRBJ1-3, with 7 nucleotides matching TRBD1. Germline CDR1 and CDR2: SNHLY and FYNNEI. V was pared by 6 bases and J by 0 bases, with 11 bases of the junction left unmatched. This CDR3 contains 17 residues. CDR3 sequence (DNA): TGTGCCAGCAGCCGCGACAGGGACTGCCACTCTGGAAACACCATATATTTT. Translation: CASSRDRDCHSGNTIYF.

V gene TRBV7-9 combines with J gene TRBJ2-1, with TRBD1 matching over 7 bases. The V gene's germline CDR1 is SEHNR and CDR2 FQNEAQ (reference sequence). This CDR3 has 15 residues. V gave up 5 bases and J gave up 1 base; unmatched junction bases: 5. DNA for the CDR3: TGTGCCAGCAGCCTCGACAGGGCTTCCTACAATGAGCAGTTCTTC. Translation gives CASSLDRASYNEQFF.